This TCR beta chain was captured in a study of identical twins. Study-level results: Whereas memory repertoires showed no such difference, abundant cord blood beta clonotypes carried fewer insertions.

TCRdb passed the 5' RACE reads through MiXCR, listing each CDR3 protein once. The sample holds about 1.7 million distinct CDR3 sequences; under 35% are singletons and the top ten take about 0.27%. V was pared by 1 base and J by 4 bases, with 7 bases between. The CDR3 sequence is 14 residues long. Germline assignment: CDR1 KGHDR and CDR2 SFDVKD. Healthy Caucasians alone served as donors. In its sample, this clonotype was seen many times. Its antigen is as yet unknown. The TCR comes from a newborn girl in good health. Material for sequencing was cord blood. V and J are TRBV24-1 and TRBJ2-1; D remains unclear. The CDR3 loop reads CATSDLGAYNEQFF. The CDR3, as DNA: TGTGCCACCAGTGATTTAGGAGCGTACAATGAGCAGTTCTTC.